Listed here is a single T cell receptor beta chain. This sample is drawn from a study of CD8 T cells in Susac syndrome. RNA, at 0.5 to 1 ug, was reverse transcribed with random hexamers. Using its own MiXCR run on the immunoSEQ multiplex PCR reads, TCRdb lists one record per CDR3 protein. The table shows some 100,000 distinct CDR3 sequences, with nearly 95% occurring only once. Deletions cut 4 bases from V and 3 bases from J, with 4 bases between. The CDR3 runs to 12 residues. The V gene's germline CDR1 is SNHLY and CDR2 FYNNEI. Blood CD8+ and CD4+ T cells underwent high-throughput TCR beta sequencing.

The TCR sequence derives from a human donor in good health. V usage is TRBV2 and J usage is TRBJ1-3, with D hard to call. The specimen was CD4+ T cells from PBMCs. CDR3 sequence: CASSGDGNTIYF. CDR3 sequence (DNA): TGTGCCAGCAGTGGCGATGGAAACACCATATATTTT. Full variable domain (missing parts from reference TRBV2 and TRBJ1-3): EPEVTQTPSHQVTQMGQEVILRCVPISNHLYFYWYRQILGQKVEFLVSFYNNEISEKSEIFDDQFSVERPDGSNFTLKIRSTKLEDSAMYFCASSGDGNTIYFGEGSWLTVV.